This is a list of T cell receptor beta chains from one sample in a study of lymphopenia after photon versus proton radiotherapy. Sequencing was performed with immunoSEQ multiplex PCR; in TCRdb, only in-frame clones are kept and a portion is missing. The repertoire holds about 50,000 clones, with roughly 90% as singletons. Specimen: peripheral blood, collected from a patient treated with photon-based radiotherapy. Receptors originate from a woman aged 35 to 49 with cholangiocarcinoma. The CDR3 runs from the conserved cysteine through the conserved F or W. A D gene is named only where the DNA matches it firmly. Rows may omit the clone size; those that give it use once, few, many or a size class.

V,J,D,size,DNA,CDR3
TRBV28,TRBJ1-1,.,.,TGTGCCAGCAGTTACATCAACAGGGCGGACACTGAAGCTTTCTTT,CASSYINRADTEAFF
TRBV5-6,TRBJ1-5,.,.,TGTGCCAGCAGCTTGGCCAGGATAGGGGGCAATCAGCCCCAGCATTTT,CASSLARIGGNQPQHF
TRBV28,TRBJ2-7,TRBD1,.,TGTGCCACCACCACCGGGACAGGGGGCGAGCAGTACTTC,CATTTGTGGEQYF
TRBV19,TRBJ1-1,.,.,TGTGCCAGTAGGGACAAGAACACTGAAGCTTTCTTT,CASRDKNTEAFF
TRBV11-2,TRBJ2-7,TRBD2,once,TGTGCCAGCAGCTTAGATCTTGCGGGGGACCCCTACGAGCAGTACTTC,CASSLDLAGDPYEQYF
TRBV29-1,TRBJ1-4,.,.,TGCAGCGTCGGGGTTAATGAAAAACTGTTTTTT,CSVGVNEKLFF
TRBV30,TRBJ1-4,.,.,TGTGCCTGGAGGACACAGGAGGGTGGTGAAAAACTGTTTTTT,CAWRTQEGGEKLFF
TRBV9,TRBJ1-5,.,.,TGTGCCAGCAGCGTAGATCTGGACAGCCATCAGCCCCAGCATTTT,CASSVDLDSHQPQHF
TRBV5-4,TRBJ1-4,.,.,TGTGCCAGCAGTCCCTCCTGGGGGCAGGCTAATGAAAAACTGTTTTTT,CASSPSWGQANEKLFF
TRBV28,TRBJ1-1,.,.,TGTGCCAGCAGGCCCCGACGGGAGAACACTGAAGCTTTCTTT,CASRPRRENTEAFF
TRBV28,TRBJ2-1,TRBD2,.,TGTGCCAGCAGTTTATCCTATCGGGGGGTCAATGAGCAGTTCTTC,CASSLSYRGVNEQFF
TRBV30,TRBJ2-7,.,.,TGTGCCTGGACCCTTGATCGGGGCGAGCAGTACTTC,CAWTLDRGEQYF
TRBV27,TRBJ2-1,.,.,TGTGCCAGCAGTCCGAGTGAAGCGGGTGAGCAGTTCTTC,CASSPSEAGEQFF
TRBV28,TRBJ1-2,.,.,TGTGCCAGCAGCCTAGCAGGGCTCTATGGCTACACCTTC,CASSLAGLYGYTF
TRBV7-3,TRBJ2-1,TRBD2,.,TGTGCCAGCAGTTACCGTAGCGGGAGCTCCTACAATGAGCAGTTCTTC,CASSYRSGSSYNEQFF